This T cell receptor (beta chain) was captured in a study of T cell responses to AZD1222 COVID-19 vaccine. Study information: Pooled samples include second doses given at about 4 or 12 weeks.

Trimming took 5 bases from V and 5 from J, leaving 9 bases between them. Germline lookup yields CDR1 SGHTA and CDR2 FQGTGA. This CDR3 is built from 12 residues. Measured with immunoSEQ multiplex PCR; TCRdb has only the in-frame clones, and not every one. This table holds under 200,000 clones, over 75% found once. Sequencing used peripheral blood, obtained on day 0 of AZD1222 vaccination. The TCR originated in an adult in good health. The chain has TRBV7-3 and TRBJ2-5; no definite D call. Written as DNA, the CDR3 is TGTGCCAGCAGCGCTGAAGGGGAGACCCAGTACTTC. Encoded protein: CASSAEGETQYF.